This passage covers 5 T cell receptor beta chains from one sample sequenced in a study of regulatory T cells in long-lasting Graves disease. Regarding time point: newly diagnosed GD, antithyroid drugs for less than 3 months. After RNA was extracted from PBMCs, the TCR library was made from it. Investigators prepared the TCR beta libraries by applying iRepertoire HTBI primers and Arm-PCR of CDR3 regions. TCRdb re-derived calls from the multiplex PCR reads in MiXCR, one entry per CDR3 protein. The repertoire holds about half a million distinct CDR3 sequences, with 12% as singletons. In addition, the sample was reused for a study of T cells in Graves' hyperthyroidism and ophthalmopathy.

The sample here was peripheral blood mononuclear cells (PBMCs), taken at new diagnosis, from a patient treated with antithyroid drugs. These receptors originate from a woman in her twenties or thirties with Graves disease.

This rearrangement joins TRBV4-3 to TRBJ2-2; no firm D call. This CDR3 has 17 residues. V was cut by 0 bases and J by 0 bases, with 11 bases left in between. Germline V lookup: CDR1 LGHNA, CDR2 YSLEER. The CDR3 DNA reads as TGCGCCAGCAGCCAAGATATCCCCAACGCGAACACCGGGGAGCTGTTTTTT. It specifies CASSQDIPNANTGELFF.

The rearrangement uses TRBV29-1 and TRBJ1-3; 10 bases are a match to TRBD1. CDR3 size: 13 residues. CDR1 SQVTM and CDR2 ANQGSEA come from the germline V gene. Germline trimming cut 3 bases from V and 7 bases from J; bases unmatched to any gene: 3. The CDR3 DNA sequence: TGCAGCGTTGACCCGGGACAGGGGAACACCATATATTTT. Translated, it gives CSVDPGQGNTIYF.

This clonotype was recorded at least ten times. The chain combines TRBV11-2 with TRBJ2-2; D remains ambiguous. Trimming stripped 5 bases from V and 4 bases from J, with 11 bases between. Per the germline V gene, CDR1 is SGHAT and CDR2 is FQNNGV. The CDR3 has 14 residues. The CDR3 loop reads CASSPKSGTGELFF. In nucleotides, the CDR3 is TGTGCCAGCAGCCCAAAATCGGGCACCGGGGAGCTGTTTTTT.

This rearrangement joins TRBV5-1 to TRBJ2-1, with 14 bases fitting TRBD2. The V segment lost 0 bases and the J segment 9 bases; nucleotides outside the gene matches: 2. CDR3 length equals 15 residues. The germline gives CDR1 SGHRS, CDR2 YFSETQ. For the CDR3, the DNA is TGCGCCAGCAGCTTGGGACTAGCGGGAGGGGTTGAGCAGTTCTTC. Translation: CASSLGLAGGVEQFF.

In its sample, this clonotype was seen many times. This sequence joins TRBV6-5 and TRBJ1-1, with D possibly being TRBD1 (6 bases). Germline CDR1 reads MNHEY; CDR2 reads SVGAGI. There are 15 residues in the CDR3. V lost 0 bases and J 0 bases, leaving 8 bases between the germline ends. CDR3 sequence: CASSYSNRVNTEAFF. CDR3 nucleotides: TGTGCCAGCAGTTACTCGAACAGGGTGAACACTGAAGCTTTCTTT.